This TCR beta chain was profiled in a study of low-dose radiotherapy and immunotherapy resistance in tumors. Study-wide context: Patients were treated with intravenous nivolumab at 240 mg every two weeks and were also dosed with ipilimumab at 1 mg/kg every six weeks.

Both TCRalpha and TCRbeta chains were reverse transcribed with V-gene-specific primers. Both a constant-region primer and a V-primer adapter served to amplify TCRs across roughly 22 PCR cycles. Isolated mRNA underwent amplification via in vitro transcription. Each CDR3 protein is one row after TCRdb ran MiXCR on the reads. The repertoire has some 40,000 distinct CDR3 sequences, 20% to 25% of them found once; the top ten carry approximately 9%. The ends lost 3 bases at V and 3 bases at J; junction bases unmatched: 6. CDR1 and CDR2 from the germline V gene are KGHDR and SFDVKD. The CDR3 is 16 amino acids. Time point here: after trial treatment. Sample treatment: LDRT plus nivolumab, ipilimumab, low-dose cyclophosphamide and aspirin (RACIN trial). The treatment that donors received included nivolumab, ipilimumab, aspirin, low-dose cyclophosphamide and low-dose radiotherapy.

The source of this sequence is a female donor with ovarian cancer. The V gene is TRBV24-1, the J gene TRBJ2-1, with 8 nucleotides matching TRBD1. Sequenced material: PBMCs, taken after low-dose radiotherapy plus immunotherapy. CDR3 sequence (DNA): TGTGCCACCAGTGATCAGAGGACAGGGTTCTACAATGAGCAGTTCTTC. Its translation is CATSDQRTGFYNEQFF.